Each of the 5 T cell receptor beta chains below was sequenced from the same sample in a study of blood T cell repertoires in COVID-19. Some clones are missing from TCRdb's copy, which holds only in-frame ones; the method was immunoSEQ multiplex PCR. The top ten hold around 8% of the sample, which has 140,000 or so clones, roughly four fifths seen once. Sequenced: peripheral blood. These receptor sequences come from a human donor in a cohort sampled during active COVID-19.

The genes are TRBV10-3 and TRBJ1-1; weak D call: TRBD1 (6 bases). The V gene's germline CDR1 is ENHRY and CDR2 SYGVKD. The CDR3 has 15 residues. V was trimmed by 3 bases and J by 1 base, leaving 12 bases between them. CDR3 DNA: TGTGCCATCAGTGACTCCGGGACACCGAACACTGAAGCTTTCTTT. Translating it yields CAISDSGTPNTEAFF.

The CDR3, as DNA: TGTGCCAGCAGCCCAGGGGTCACAGATACGCAGTATTTT. This codes for CASSPGVTDTQYF. The V call is TRBV5-4, the J call TRBJ2-3; a possible D gene is TRBD1 (6 bases). Germline loops: CDR1 SGHNT, CDR2 YYREEE (reference sequence). CDR3 size: 13 residues. V was trimmed by 4 bases and J by 2 bases, leaving 8 bases between them.

The chain employs TRBV6-6 and TRBJ2-7; 8 bases line up with TRBD1. The germline CDR1 and CDR2 sequences are MNHNY and SVGAGI (reference sequence). There are 13 residues in the CDR3. V lost 5 bases, J lost 3 bases, and 3 bases stayed unmatched. CDR3 protein: CASSRTGSYEQYF. CDR3 in DNA: TGTGCCAGCAGTCGGACAGGGAGCTACGAGCAGTACTTC.

The chain joins TRBV5-1 to TRBJ2-3; 11 nucleotides line up with TRBD2. The ends lost 2 bases at V and 5 bases at J; junction bases unmatched: 7. The CDR3 is 16 amino acids. The germline V gene has CDR1 SGHRS and CDR2 YFSETQ. The CDR3 coding sequence is TGCGCCAGCAGCTTCGGTAGCGGGGGGGCCATAGATACGCAGTATTTT. Its translation is CASSFGSGGAIDTQYF.

V and J are TRBV29-1 and TRBJ2-5, with D maybe TRBD2 (7 bases). This CDR3 comprises 16 residues. The germline V and J ends were trimmed by 3 bases and 1 base, with 18 bases remaining between them. CDR1 is SQVTM, CDR2 ANQGSEA, per germline. The CDR3 loop is CSVDGGARQGQETQYF. The CDR3 bases are TGCAGCGTTGATGGGGGGGCTCGCCAGGGCCAAGAGACCCAGTACTTC.